This entry lists 9 T cell receptor beta chains sequenced from one sample in a study of T-cell memory formation after mild COVID-19. TCRdb re-analysed the 5' RACE reads in MiXCR, keeping a single row per CDR3 protein. The table has more than 350,000 distinct CDR3 sequences, roughly 15% seen once. Sequencing was performed on PBMCs or a T cell subset sorted from them (not recorded which). These receptors all come from a man aged 18 to 29 who had mild COVID-19 (a few samples of this study predate the infection). Cell type and time point are not known.

The V gene is TRBV27, the J gene TRBJ1-5, with 7 bases that match TRBD1. Unmatched junction bases numbered 8, after V lost 2 bases and J lost 7 bases. This CDR3 contains 15 residues. Germline assignment: CDR1 MNHEY and CDR2 SMNVEV (reference sequence). DNA for the CDR3: TGTGCCAGCAGTTTAATGCGGGCAGGGGGGCAGCCCCAGCATTTT. Translated: CASSLMRAGGQPQHF.

This clonotype has a handful of counts. The chain employs TRBV5-6 and TRBJ1-3; D may be TRBD1 (5 bases). The CDR3 sequence is 14 residues long. The V gene's germline CDR1 is SGHDT and CDR2 YYEEEE. V was trimmed by 2 bases and J by 11 bases, leaving 17 bases between them. CDR3: CASSFSPGPDPIYF. The CDR3 bases are TGTGCCAGCAGCTTCTCGCCAGGGCCGGACCCCATATATTTT.

This sequence joins TRBV5-6 and TRBJ1-2, with 7 bases lining up with TRBD1. Germline V gene data show CDR1 as SGHDT and CDR2 as YYEEEE. V trimming: 5 bases; J trimming: 3 bases; junction bases outside the gene matches: 10. CDR3 length: 15 amino acids. This CDR3 reads CASRQDRASHYGYTF. For the CDR3, the DNA is TGTGCCAGCAGACAAGACAGGGCTTCCCACTATGGCTACACCTTC. Combining the CDR3 with reference TRBV5-6 and TRBJ1-2 gives the whole variable domain DAGVTQSPTHLIKTRGQQVTLRCSPKSGHDTVSWYQQALGQGPQFIFQYYEEEERQRGNFPDRFSGHQFPNYSSELNVNALLLGDSALYLCASRQDRASHYGYTFGSGTRLTVV.

The chain joins TRBV24-1 to TRBJ1-6; D is uncertain. The CDR3 sequence is 13 residues long. Deletions cut 10 bases from V and 10 bases from J, with 16 bases between. Looked up from germline, CDR1 is KGHDR and CDR2 is SFDVKD. This chain's CDR3 is CATQDGIQSPLHF. Written as DNA, the CDR3 is TGTGCCACTCAGGACGGGATTCAATCACCCCTCCACTTT.

The chain links TRBV24-1 to TRBJ2-7, with D tentatively TRBD1 (6 bases). The V and J ends lost 9 bases and 8 bases respectively, with 13 bases between them. Germline loops: CDR1 KGHDR, CDR2 SFDVKD. The CDR3 is made up of 11 amino acids. The CDR3 loop is CATPTGGQQYF. The CDR3 DNA follows: TGTGCCACCCCGACAGGCGGCCAGCAGTACTTC.

This clonotype was counted between two and nine times. J is TRBJ2-2 and V is TRBV7-6, with a possible D match to TRBD1 (5 bases). V gave up 5 bases and J gave up 2 bases, with 12 bases separating them. The CDR3 covers 15 residues. The germline gives CDR1 SGHVS, CDR2 FNYEAQ. Here the CDR3 reads CASSLRAGNTGELFF. Written as DNA, the CDR3 is TGTGCCAGCAGCCTCAGGGCCGGAAACACCGGGGAGCTGTTTTTT. Variable domain in full (rest from reference TRBV7-6 and TRBJ2-2): GAGVSQSPRYKVTKRGQDVALRCDPISGHVSLYWYRQALGQGPEFLTYFNYEAQQDKSGLPNDRFSAERPEGSISTLTIQRTEQRDSAMYRCASSLRAGNTGELFFGEGSRLTVL.

A remark on this clonotype: One junction end disagrees with the germline gene, perhaps due to a read error. The chain uses TRBV7-7 and TRBJ1-1; D may be TRBD1 (6 bases). This CDR3 region has 16 residues. The germline V gene encodes CDR1 SSHAT and CDR2 FNYEAQ (reference sequence). The CDR3 spells CASSSGWGRPNTEAFF. CDR3 bases: TGTGCTAGCAGCTCCGGATGGGGGCGGCCGAACACTGAAGCTTTCTTT.

This rearrangement joins TRBV28 to TRBJ2-2; D unresolved. V lost 6 bases, J lost 7 bases, and 15 bases lay in between. CDR1 and CDR2 from the germline V gene are MDHEN and SYDVKM. The CDR3 has 14 residues. In nucleotides, the CDR3 is TGTGCCAGCAGCATGACACATTCGGGCGGGGAGCTGTTTTTT. This translates into CASSMTHSGGELFF.

This clonotype was counted between two and nine times. The J gene is TRBJ2-5, the V gene TRBV7-8, with unresolved D. CDR3 length: 15 residues. V shed 1 base and J shed 5 bases, with 14 bases lying between them. The germline gives CDR1 SGHVS, CDR2 FQNEAQ. The CDR3 sequence is CASSLGGDPRETQYF. Here the CDR3 DNA reads TGTGCCAGCAGCTTAGGTGGAGACCCGAGGGAGACCCAGTACTTC.